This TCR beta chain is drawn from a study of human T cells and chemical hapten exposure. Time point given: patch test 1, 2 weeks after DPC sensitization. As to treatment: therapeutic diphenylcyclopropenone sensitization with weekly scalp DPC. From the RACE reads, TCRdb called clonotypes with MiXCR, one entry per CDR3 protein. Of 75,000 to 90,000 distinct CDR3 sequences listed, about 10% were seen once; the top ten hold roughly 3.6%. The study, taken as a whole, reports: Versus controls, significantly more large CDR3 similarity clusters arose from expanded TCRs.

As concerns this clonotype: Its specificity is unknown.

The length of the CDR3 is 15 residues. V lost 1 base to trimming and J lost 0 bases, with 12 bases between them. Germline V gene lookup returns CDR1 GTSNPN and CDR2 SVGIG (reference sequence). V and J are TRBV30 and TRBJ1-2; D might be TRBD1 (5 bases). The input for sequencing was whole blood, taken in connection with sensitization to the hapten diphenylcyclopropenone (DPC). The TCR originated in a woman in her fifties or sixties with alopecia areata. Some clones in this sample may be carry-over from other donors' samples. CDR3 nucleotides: TGTGCCTGGAGTGGGGACGGTGGAGCTAACTATGGCTACACCTTC. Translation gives CAWSGDGGANYGYTF.